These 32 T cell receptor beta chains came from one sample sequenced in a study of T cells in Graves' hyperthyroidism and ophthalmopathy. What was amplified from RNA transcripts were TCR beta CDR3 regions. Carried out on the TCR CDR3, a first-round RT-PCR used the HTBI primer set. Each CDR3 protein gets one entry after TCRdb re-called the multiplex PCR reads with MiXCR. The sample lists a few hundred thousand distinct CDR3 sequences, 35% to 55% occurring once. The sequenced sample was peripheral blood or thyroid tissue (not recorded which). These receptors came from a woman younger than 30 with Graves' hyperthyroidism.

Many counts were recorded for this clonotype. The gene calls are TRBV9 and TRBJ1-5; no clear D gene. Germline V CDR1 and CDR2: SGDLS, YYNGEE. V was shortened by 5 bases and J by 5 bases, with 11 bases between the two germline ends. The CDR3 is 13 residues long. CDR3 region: CASSPDDYQPQHF. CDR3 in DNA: TGTGCCAGCAGTCCGGACGATTATCAGCCCCAGCATTTT.

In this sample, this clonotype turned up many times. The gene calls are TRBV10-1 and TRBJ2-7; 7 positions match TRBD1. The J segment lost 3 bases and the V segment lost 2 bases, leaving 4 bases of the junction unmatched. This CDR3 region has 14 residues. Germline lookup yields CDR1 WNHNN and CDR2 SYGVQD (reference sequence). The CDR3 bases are TGCGCCAGCAGTGAGGGTACAGGGGTCTACGAGCAGTACTTC. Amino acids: CASSEGTGVYEQYF.

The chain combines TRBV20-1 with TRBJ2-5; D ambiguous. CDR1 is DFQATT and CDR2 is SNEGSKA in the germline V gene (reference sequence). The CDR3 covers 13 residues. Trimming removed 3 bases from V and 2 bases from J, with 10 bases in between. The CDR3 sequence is CSASRETQETQYF. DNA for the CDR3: TGCAGTGCTAGTCGAGAGACTCAAGAGACCCAGTACTTC.

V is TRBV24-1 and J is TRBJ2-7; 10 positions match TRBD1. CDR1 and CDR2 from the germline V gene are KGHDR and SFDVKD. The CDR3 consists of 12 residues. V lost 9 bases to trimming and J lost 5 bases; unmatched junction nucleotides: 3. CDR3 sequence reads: CATGDRGNEQYF. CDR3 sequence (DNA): TGTGCCACCGGGGACAGGGGTAACGAGCAGTACTTC.

CDR3 sequence reads: CASSPTGPGNTGELFF. The CDR3 DNA reads as TGTGCCAGTAGTCCGACAGGGCCCGGAAACACCGGGGAGCTGTTTTTT. J is TRBJ2-2 and V is TRBV19; 7 bases line up with TRBD1. This CDR3 has 16 residues. The germline gives CDR1 LNHDA, CDR2 SQIVND (reference sequence). Trimming took 5 bases from V and 2 from J; bases not matched to a gene: 8.

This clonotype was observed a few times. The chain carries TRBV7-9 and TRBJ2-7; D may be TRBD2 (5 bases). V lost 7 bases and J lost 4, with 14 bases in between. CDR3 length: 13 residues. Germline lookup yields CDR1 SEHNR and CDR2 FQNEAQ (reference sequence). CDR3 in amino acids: CASTPGGDYEQYF. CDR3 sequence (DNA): TGTGCCAGCACCCCCGGAGGCGATTACGAGCAGTACTTC. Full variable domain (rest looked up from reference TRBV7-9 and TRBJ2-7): DTGVSQNPRHKITKRGQNVTFRCDPISEHNRLYWYRQTLGQGPEFLTYFQNEAQLEKSRLLSDRFSAERPKGSFSTLEIQRTEQGDSAMYLCASTPGGDYEQYFGPGTRLTVT.

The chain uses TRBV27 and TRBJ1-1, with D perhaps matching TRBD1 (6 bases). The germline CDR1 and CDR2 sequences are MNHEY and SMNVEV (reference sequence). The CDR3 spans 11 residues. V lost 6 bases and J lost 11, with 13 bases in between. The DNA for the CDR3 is TGTGCCAGCAGGGAGAGGGACAAGGCTTTCTTT. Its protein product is CASRERDKAFF.

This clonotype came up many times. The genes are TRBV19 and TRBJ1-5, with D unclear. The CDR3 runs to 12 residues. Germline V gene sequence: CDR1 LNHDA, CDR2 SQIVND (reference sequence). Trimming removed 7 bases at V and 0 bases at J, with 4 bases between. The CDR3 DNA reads TGTGCCAGTACTAATAGCAATCAGCCCCAGCATTTT. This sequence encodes CASTNSNQPQHF.

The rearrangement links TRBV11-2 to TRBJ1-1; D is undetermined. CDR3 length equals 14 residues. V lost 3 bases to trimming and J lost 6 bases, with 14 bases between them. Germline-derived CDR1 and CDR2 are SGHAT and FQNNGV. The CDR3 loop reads CASSLRPKGAEAFF. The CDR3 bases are TGTGCCAGCAGCTTGCGCCCGAAAGGAGCTGAAGCTTTCTTT. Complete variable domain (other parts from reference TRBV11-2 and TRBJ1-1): EAGVAQSPRYKIIEKRQSVAFWCNPISGHATLYWYQQILGQGPKLLIQFQNNGVVDDSQLPKDRFSAERLKGVDSTLKIQPAKLEDSAVYLCASSLRPKGAEAFFGQGTRLTVV.

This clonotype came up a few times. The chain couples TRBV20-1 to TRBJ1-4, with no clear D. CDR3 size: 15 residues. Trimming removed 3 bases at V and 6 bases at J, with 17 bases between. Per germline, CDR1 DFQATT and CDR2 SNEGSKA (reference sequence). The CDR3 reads CSASSQLSHYEKLFF. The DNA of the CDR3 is TGCAGTGCTAGTTCACAACTCTCTCATTATGAAAAACTGTTTTTT.

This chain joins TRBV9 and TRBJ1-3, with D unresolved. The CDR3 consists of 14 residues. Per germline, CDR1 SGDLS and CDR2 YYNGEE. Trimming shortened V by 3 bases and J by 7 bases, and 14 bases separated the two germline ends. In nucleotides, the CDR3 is TGTGCCAGCAGCGAATCGGTAACGTCGAACACCATATATTTT. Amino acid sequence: CASSESVTSNTIYF.

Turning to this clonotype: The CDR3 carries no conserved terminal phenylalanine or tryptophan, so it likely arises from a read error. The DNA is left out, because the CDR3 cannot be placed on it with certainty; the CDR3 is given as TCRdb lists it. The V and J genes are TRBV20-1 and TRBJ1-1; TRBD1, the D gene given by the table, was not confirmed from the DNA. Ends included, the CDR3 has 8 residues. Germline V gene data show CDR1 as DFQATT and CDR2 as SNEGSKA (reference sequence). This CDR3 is CSARPGQG.

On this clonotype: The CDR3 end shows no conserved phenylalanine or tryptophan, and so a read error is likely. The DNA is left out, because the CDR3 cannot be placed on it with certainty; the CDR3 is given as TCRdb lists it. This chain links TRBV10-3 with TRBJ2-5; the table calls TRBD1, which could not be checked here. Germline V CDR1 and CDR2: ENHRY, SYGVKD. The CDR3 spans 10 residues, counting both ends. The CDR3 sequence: CAIRNRAQNT.

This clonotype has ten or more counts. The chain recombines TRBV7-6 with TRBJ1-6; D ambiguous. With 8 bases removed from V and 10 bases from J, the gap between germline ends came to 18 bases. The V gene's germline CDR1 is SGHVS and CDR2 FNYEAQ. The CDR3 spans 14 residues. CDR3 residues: CASGMKEGISPLHF. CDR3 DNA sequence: TGTGCCAGCGGGATGAAGGAGGGCATCTCACCCCTCCACTTT.

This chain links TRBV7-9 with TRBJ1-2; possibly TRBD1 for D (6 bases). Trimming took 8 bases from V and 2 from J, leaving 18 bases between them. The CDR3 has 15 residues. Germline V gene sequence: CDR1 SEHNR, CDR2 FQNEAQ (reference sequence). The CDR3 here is CASQRGGPTNYGYTF. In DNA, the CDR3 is TGTGCCAGCCAGAGGGGGGGCCCGACAAACTATGGCTACACCTTC.

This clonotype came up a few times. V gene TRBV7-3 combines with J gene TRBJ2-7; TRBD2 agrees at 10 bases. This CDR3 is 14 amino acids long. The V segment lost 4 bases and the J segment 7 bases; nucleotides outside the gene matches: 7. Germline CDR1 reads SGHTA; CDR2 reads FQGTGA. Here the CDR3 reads CASSSLAGGGEQYF. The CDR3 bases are TGTGCCAGCAGCTCTTTAGCGGGAGGTGGTGAGCAGTACTTC.

The CDR3 spells CSARDGGTGELFF. The CDR3 coding sequence is TGCAGTGCCCGGGACGGTGGCACCGGGGAGCTGTTTTTT. The rearrangement uses TRBV20-1 and TRBJ2-2; D may match TRBD1 or TRBD2 (5 bases each). V dropped 6 bases and J dropped 4 bases, with 12 bases sitting between them. The CDR3 runs to 13 residues. Germline CDR1 reads DFQATT; CDR2 reads SNEGSKA (reference sequence).

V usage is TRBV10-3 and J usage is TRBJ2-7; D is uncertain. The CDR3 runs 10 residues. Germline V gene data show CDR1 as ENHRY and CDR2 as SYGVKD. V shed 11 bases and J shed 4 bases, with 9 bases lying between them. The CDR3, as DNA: TGTGCCCGCATGTTGTACGAGCAGTACTTC. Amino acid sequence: CARMLYEQYF.

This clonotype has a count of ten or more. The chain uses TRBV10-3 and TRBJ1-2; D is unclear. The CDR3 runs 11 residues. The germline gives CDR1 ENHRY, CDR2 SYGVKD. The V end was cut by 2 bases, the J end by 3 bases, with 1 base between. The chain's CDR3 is CAISEDYGYTF. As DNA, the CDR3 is TGTGCCATCAGTGAGGACTATGGCTACACCTTC.

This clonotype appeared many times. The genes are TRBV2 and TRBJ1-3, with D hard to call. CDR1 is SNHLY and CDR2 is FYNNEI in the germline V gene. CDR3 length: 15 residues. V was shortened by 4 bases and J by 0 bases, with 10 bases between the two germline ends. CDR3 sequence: CASSVARNSGNTIYF. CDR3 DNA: TGTGCCAGCAGTGTTGCCAGAAACTCTGGAAACACCATATATTTT. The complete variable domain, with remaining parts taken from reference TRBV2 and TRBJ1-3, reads EPEVTQTPSHQVTQMGQEVILRCVPISNHLYFYWYRQILGQKVEFLVSFYNNEISEKSEIFDDQFSVERPDGSNFTLKIRSTKLEDSAMYFCASSVARNSGNTIYFGEGSWLTVV.

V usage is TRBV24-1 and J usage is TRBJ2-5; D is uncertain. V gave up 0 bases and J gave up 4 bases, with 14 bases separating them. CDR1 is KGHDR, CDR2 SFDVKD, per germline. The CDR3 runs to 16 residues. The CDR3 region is CATSDLNPIHGETQYF. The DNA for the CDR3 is TGTGCCACCAGTGATTTGAATCCTATCCACGGAGAGACCCAGTACTTC.

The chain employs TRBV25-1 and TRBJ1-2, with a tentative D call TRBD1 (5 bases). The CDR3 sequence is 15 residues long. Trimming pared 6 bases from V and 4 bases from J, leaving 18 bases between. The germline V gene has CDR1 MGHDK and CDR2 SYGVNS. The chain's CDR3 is CASSQVPGQGYGYTF. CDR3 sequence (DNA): TGTGCCAGCAGCCAAGTTCCAGGGCAGGGCTATGGCTACACCTTC.

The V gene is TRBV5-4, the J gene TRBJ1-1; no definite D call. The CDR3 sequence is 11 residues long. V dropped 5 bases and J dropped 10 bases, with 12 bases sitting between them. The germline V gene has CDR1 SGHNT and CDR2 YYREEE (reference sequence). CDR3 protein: CASRGTGVAFF. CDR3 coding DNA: TGTGCCAGCAGGGGTACGGGCGTAGCTTTCTTT.

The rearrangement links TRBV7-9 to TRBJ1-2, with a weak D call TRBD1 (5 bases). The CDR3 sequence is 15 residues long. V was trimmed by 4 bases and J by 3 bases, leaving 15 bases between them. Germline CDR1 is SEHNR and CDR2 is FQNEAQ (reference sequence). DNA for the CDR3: TGTGCCAGCAGCTCAGTTTTGCGGGGGGACTATGGCTACACCTTC. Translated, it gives CASSSVLRGDYGYTF.

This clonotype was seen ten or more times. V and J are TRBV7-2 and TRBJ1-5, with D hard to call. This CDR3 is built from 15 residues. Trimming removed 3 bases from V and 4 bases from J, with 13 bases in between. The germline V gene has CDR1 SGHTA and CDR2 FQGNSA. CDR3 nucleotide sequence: TGTGCCAGCAGCTTTGGGGTTCTCAGGAATCAGCCCCAGCATTTT. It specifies CASSFGVLRNQPQHF.

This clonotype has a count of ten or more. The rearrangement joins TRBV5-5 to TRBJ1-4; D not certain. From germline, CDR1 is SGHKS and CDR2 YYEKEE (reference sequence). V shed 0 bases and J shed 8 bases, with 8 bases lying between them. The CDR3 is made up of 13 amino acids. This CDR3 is CASSLVSGEKLFF. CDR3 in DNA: TGTGCCAGCAGCTTGGTCTCTGGGGAAAAACTGTTTTTT.

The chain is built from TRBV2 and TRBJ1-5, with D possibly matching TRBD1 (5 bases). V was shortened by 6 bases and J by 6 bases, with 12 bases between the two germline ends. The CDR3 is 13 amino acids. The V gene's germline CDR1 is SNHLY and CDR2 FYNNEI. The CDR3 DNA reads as TGTGCCAGCAGAGGACGGGGGGTTCAGCCCCAGCATTTT. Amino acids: CASRGRGVQPQHF.

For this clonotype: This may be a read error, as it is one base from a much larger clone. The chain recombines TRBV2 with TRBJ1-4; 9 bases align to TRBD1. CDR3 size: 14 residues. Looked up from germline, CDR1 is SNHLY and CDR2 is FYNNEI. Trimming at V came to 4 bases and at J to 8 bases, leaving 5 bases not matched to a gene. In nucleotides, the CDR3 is TGTGCCAGCAGTGCCGGGACAGGGTGGGAAAAACTGTTTTTT. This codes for CASSAGTGWEKLFF. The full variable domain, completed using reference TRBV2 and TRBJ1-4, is EPEVTQTPSHQVTQMGQEVILRCVPISNHLYFYWYRQILGQKVEFLVSFYNNEISEKSEIFDDQFSVERPDGSNFTLKIRSTKLEDSAMYFCASSAGTGWEKLFFGSGTQLSVL.

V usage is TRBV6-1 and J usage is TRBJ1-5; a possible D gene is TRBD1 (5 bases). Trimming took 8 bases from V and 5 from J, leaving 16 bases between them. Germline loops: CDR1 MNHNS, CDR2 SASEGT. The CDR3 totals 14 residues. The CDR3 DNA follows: TGTGCCAGCGGCCTCTGGGGGTCTCATCAGCCCCAGCATTTT. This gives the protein CASGLWGSHQPQHF.

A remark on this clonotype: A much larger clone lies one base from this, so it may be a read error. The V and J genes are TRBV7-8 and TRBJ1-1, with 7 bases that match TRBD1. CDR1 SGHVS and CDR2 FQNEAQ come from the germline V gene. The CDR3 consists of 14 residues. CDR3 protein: CVSSVDRESQEAFF. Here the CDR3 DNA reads TGTGTCAGCAGCGTCGACAGGGAAAGTCAGGAAGCTTTCTTT.

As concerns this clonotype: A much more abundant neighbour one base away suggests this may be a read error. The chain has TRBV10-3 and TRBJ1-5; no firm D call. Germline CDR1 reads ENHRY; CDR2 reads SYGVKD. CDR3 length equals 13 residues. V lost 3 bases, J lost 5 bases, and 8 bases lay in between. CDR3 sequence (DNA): TGTGCCATCAGTGAAGGTAGAGATCAGCCCCAGCATTTT. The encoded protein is CAISEGRDQPQHF.

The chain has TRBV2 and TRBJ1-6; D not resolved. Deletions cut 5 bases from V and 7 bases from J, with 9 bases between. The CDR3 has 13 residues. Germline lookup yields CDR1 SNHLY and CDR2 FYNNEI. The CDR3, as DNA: TGTGCCAGCAGTTGGTTGGGAAATTCACCCCTCCACTTT. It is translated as CASSWLGNSPLHF.